This T cell receptor (beta chain) derives from a study of T cells in Graves' hyperthyroidism and ophthalmopathy. This clonotype was recorded at least ten times. The TCR beta CDR3 regions underwent amplification using RNA transcripts as the source. First-round RT-PCR with HTBI primers amplified the TCR CDR3 region. TCRdb re-called the multiplex PCR reads with MiXCR, one entry per CDR3 protein. The table records some 400,000 distinct CDR3 sequences, approximately 15% of them present only once. Germline V gene sequence: CDR1 SGDLS, CDR2 YYNGEE. Trimming cost V 3 bases and J 4 bases, with 9 bases left between them. The CDR3 has 13 residues.

The TCR was taken from a woman in her sixties or seventies with Graves' hyperthyroidism. The chain combines TRBV9 with TRBJ2-3; possible D gene TRBD2, 6 bases. The sequenced sample consisted of blood. The CDR3 coding sequence is TGTGCCAGCAGCGCGGGAGCGCCAGATACGCAGTATTTT. Translation gives CASSAGAPDTQYF.